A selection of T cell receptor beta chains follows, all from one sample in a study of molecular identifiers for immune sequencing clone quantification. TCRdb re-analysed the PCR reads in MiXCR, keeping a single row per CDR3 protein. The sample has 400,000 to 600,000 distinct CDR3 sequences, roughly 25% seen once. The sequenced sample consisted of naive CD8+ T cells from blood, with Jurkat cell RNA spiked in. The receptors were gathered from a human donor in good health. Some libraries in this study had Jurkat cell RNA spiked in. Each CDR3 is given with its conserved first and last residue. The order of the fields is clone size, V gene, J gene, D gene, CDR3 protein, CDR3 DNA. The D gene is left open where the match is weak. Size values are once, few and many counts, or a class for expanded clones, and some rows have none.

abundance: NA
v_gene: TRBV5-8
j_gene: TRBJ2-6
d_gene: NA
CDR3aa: CASSFLGGANVLTF
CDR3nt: TGTGCCAGCAGCTTTCTCGGGGGAGCCAACGTCCTGACTTTC

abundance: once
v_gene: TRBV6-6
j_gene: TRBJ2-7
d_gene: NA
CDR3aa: CAIGPGAAPEQYF
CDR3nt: TGTGCCATCGGCCCGGGGGCGGCCCCCGAGCAGTACTTC

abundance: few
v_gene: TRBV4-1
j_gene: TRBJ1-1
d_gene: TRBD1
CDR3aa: CASSHGDSATLWDTEAFF
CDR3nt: TGCGCCAGCAGCCATGGGGACAGTGCAACCCTCTGGGACACTGAAGCTTTCTTT

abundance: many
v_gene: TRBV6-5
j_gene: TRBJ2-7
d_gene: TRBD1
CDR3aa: CASSYSTGGGSEQYF
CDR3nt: TGTGCCAGCAGTTACTCGACAGGGGGCGGGTCCGAGCAGTACTTC

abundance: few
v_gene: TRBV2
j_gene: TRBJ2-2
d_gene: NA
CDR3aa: CASSTGWSNTGELFF
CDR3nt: TGTGCCAGCAGCACAGGTTGGTCGAACACCGGGGAGCTGTTTTTT

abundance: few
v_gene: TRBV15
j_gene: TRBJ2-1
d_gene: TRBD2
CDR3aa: CATSVSAGALGNEQFF
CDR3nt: TGTGCCACCAGCGTCTCAGCGGGAGCTTTGGGTAATGAGCAGTTCTTC

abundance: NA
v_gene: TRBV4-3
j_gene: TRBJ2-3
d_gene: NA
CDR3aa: CASSQEGRGTDTQYF
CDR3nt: TGCGCCAGCAGCCAAGAGGGCAGGGGCACAGATACGCAGTATTTT

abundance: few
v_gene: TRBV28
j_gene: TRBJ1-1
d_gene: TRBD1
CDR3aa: CATEQGVRAFF
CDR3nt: TGTGCCACCGAACAGGGGGTCCGAGCTTTCTTT

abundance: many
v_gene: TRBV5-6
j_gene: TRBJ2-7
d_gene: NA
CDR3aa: CASSGRRDARSIEQYF
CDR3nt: TGTGCCAGCAGCGGCCGTAGGGACGCCAGAAGTATCGAGCAGTACTTC

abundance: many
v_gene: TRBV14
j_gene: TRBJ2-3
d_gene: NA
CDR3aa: CASSQDVVIPTDTQYF
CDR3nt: TGTGCCAGCAGCCAAGATGTTGTCATACCCACAGATACGCAGTATTTT

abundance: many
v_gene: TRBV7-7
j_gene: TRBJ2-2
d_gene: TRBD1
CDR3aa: CASSPGGSTGELFF
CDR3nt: TGTGCCAGCAGCCCAGGGGGTAGCACCGGGGAGCTGTTTTTT

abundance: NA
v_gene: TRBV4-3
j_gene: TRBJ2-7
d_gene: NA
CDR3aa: CASSQDLENRGGPYEQYF
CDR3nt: TGCGCCAGCAGCCAAGATCTGGAGAATAGAGGTGGCCCCTACGAGCAGTACTTC

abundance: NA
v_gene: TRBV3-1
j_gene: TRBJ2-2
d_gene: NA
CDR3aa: CASSQDPGPNTGELFF
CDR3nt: TGTGCCAGCAGCCAAGATCCGGGCCCGAACACCGGGGAGCTGTTTTTT

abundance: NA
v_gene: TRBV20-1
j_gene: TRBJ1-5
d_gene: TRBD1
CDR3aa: CSARARGLRDQPQHF
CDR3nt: TGCAGTGCTAGAGCCAGGGGGCTTAGGGATCAGCCCCAGCATTTT

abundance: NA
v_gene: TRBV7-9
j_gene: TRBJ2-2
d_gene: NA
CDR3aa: CAARTLTGELFF
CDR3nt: TGTGCCGCCAGGACTCTAACCGGGGAGCTGTTTTTT

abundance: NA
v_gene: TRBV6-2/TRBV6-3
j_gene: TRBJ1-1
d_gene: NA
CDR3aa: CASTYGGPGTFF
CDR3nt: TGTGCCAGCACCTACGGGGGCCCCGGGACTTTCTTT

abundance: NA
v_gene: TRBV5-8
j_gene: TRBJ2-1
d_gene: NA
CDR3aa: CASSPQTRPSYNEQFF
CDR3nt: TGTGCCAGCAGCCCACAGACCCGACCCTCCTACAATGAGCAGTTCTTC

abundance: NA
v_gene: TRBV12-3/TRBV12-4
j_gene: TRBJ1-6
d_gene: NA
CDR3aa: CASSLWAGPFNSPLHF
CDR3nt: TGTGCCAGCAGTTTATGGGCGGGGCCGTTCAATTCACCCCTCCACTTT

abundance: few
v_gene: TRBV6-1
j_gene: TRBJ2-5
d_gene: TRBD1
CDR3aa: CASSETGATWAQYF
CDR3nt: TGTGCCAGCAGTGAGACAGGGGCTACCTGGGCCCAGTACTTC

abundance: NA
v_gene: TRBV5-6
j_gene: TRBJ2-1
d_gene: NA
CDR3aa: CASSLGSFNSYNKQFF
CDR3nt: TGTGCCAGCAGCTTGGGCAGTTTCAACTCCTACAATAAACAGTTCTTC

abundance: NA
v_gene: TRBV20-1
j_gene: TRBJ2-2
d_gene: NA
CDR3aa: CSARDYSYGENTGELLF
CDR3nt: TGCAGTGCTAGAGATTATAGTTACGGGGAGAACACCGGGGAGCTGCTTTTT

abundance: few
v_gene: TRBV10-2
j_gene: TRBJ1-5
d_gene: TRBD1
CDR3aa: CASSEDRVTRWDQPQHF
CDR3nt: TGCGCCAGCAGTGAGGACAGGGTTACCCGTTGGGATCAGCCCCAGCATTTT

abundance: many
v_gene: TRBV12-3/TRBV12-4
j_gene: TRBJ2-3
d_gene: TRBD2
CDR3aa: CASSFLGRETDTQYF
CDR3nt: TGTGCCAGCAGTTTCCTTGGGAGGGAGACAGATACGCAGTATTTT

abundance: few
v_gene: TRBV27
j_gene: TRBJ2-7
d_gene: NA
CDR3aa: CASTRGTGTSYEQYF
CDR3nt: TGTGCCAGCACCCGCGGGACCGGGACTTCCTACGAGCAGTACTTC

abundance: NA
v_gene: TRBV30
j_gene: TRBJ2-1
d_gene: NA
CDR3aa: CACLNNFTEQFF
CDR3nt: TGTGCCTGTCTCAATAACTTCACTGAGCAGTTCTTC

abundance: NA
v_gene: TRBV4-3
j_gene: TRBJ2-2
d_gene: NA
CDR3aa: CASSQDRHTPNTGELFF
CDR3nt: TGCGCCAGCAGCCAAGATCGGCATACCCCAAACACCGGGGAGCTGTTTTTT